Listed below are T cell receptor beta chains from one sample, sequenced in a study of T cell responses to AZD1222 COVID-19 vaccine. Clones were sequenced by immunoSEQ multiplex PCR, and TCRdb holds only the in-frame ones, with some missing. This sample has roughly 120,000 clones, with 91% found just once. Sequencing was performed on peripheral blood, taken on day 0 of AZD1222 vaccination. These receptors all stem from an adult in good health. CDR3s include the opening cysteine and the closing phenylalanine or tryptophan. A D gene is named only where the DNA matches it firmly. Expanded clones get a size class; other rows say once, few or many, or leave the size out.

J	size	V	D	DNA	CDR3
TRBJ1-6	-	TRBV19	-	TGTGCCAGTAGGCTCGGGAGCTCCTATAATTCACCCCTCCACTTT	CASRLGSSYNSPLHF
TRBJ1-1	-	TRBV6-5	-	TGTGCCAGCAGTTACTCGAATCAGGGGTTGCAGACTGAAGCTTTCTTT	CASSYSNQGLQTEAFF
TRBJ2-5	-	TRBV9	TRBD2	TGTGCCAGCAGCGTAGAAGCGGGGTACGAGACCCAGTACTTC	CASSVEAGYETQYF
TRBJ1-6	-	TRBV30	TRBD1	TGTGCCTGGAGTGTACGGTGGACAGGGGTTTCACCCCTCCACTTT	CAWSVRWTGVSPLHF
TRBJ2-2	-	TRBV7-3	-	TGTGCCAGCAGCTTAAGACAGTACACCGGGGAGCTGTTTTTT	CASSLRQYTGELFF
TRBJ2-7	-	TRBV19	TRBD1	TGTGCCAGTAGTATAGCTCTCGGACAGGCCTACGAGCAGTACTTC	CASSIALGQAYEQYF
TRBJ2-7	-	TRBV5-1	TRBD2	TGCGCCAGCAGCTTGGCAGCGGGAGGGTACGAGCAGTACTTC	CASSLAAGGYEQYF
TRBJ2-5	-	TRBV11-2	TRBD2	TGTGCCAGCAGCTTAGGGGCCAGCGGGGTCCAAGAGACCCAGTACTTC	CASSLGASGVQETQYF
TRBJ1-2	-	TRBV5-8	TRBD1	TGTGCCAGCAGGCGTCAGGGGGACTATGGCTACACCTTC	CASRRQGDYGYTF
TRBJ1-6	once	TRBV19	-	TGTGCCAGTAGTACCCGGGCCCTAGCCTATAATTCACCCCTCCACTTT	CASSTRALAYNSPLHF
TRBJ1-1	-	TRBV19	-	TGTGCCAGCCCTCGTGAGGCAGGGGCCATGAACACTGAAGCTTTCTTT	CASPREAGAMNTEAFF
TRBJ1-5	once	TRBV2	-	TGTGCCAGCAGTGACAGGCATCAGCCCCAGCATTTT	CASSDRHQPQHF
TRBJ2-2	-	TRBV5-1	TRBD1	TGCGCCAGCAGCTGGACAGGAGCGAACACCGGGGAGCTGTTTTTT	CASSWTGANTGELFF
TRBJ2-7	-	TRBV3-1/TRBV3-2	TRBD2	TGTGCCAGCAGCCAAGAAGGAAGTAGCGGGAGGCTATCCTTC	CASSQEGSSGRLSF
TRBJ1-1	-	TRBV10-3	-	TGTGCCATCAGCAGGGAGGGGAACACTGAAGCTTTCTTT	CAISREGNTEAFF
TRBJ2-1	-	TRBV6-2/TRBV6-3	TRBD2	TGTGCCAGCAGCTCCGGGACTACCAGCTACAATGAGCAGTTCTTC	CASSSGTTSYNEQFF
TRBJ1-3	-	TRBV7-2	-	TGTGCCAGCAGTCTCAGTGGACAGTCGGGGAACACCATATATTTT	CASSLSGQSGNTIYF
TRBJ1-2	-	TRBV3-1/TRBV3-2	-	TGTGCCAGCAGCTCATCAAGCAGCTACACCTTC	CASSSSSSYTF
TRBJ1-1	-	TRBV4-1	TRBD1	TGCGCCAGCAGCCGGGGACAGGGGGAGGTGAACACTGAAGCTTTCTTT	CASSRGQGEVNTEAFF
TRBJ2-7	-	TRBV24-1	-	TGTGCCACCAGTGAGAGTCTCCAGGGCAGTTCCTACGAGCAGTACTTC	CATSESLQGSSYEQYF
TRBJ2-7	-	TRBV18	TRBD2	TGTGCCAGCTCACCAACTAGCGGGGGGACCTACGAGCAGTACTTC	CASSPTSGGTYEQYF
TRBJ2-7	-	TRBV9	TRBD1	TGTGCCAGCAGCCCGACAGGGTTTGAGCAGTACTTC	CASSPTGFEQYF
TRBJ2-1	-	TRBV10-3	-	TGTGCCACCGAAAACCCCTCCCGGGACTCCCAGACCTACAATGAGCAGTTCTTC	CATENPSRDSQTYNEQFF
TRBJ1-5	-	TRBV29-1	-	TGCAGCGTTGGTGATCAGCCCCAGCATTTT	CSVGDQPQHF